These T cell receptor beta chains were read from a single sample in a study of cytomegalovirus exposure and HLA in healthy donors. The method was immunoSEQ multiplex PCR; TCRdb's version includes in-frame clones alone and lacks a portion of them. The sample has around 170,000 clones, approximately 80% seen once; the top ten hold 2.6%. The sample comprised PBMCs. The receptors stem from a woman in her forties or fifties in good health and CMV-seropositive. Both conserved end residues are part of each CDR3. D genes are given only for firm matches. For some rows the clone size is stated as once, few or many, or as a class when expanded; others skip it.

cdr3_aa: CASSFETGGYEQYF
j_call: TRBJ2-7
v_call: TRBV11-2
d_call: TRBD1
clone_size: .

cdr3_aa: CASSQGGHPRTDTQYF
j_call: TRBJ2-3
v_call: TRBV14
d_call: .
clone_size: .

cdr3_aa: CASSIQGGSEQYF
j_call: .
v_call: TRBV19
d_call: TRBD2
clone_size: .

cdr3_aa: CASSVQSGSTEAFF
j_call: TRBJ1-1
v_call: TRBV2
d_call: .
clone_size: .

cdr3_aa: CASSPSQLGTSTDTQYF
j_call: TRBJ2-3
v_call: TRBV18
d_call: .
clone_size: .

cdr3_aa: CASSIQGAGTEAFF
j_call: TRBJ1-1
v_call: TRBV5-5
d_call: TRBD1
clone_size: .

cdr3_aa: CASSPFIDTQYF
j_call: TRBJ2-3
v_call: TRBV6-6
d_call: .
clone_size: .

cdr3_aa: CACTEIGLENTEAFF
j_call: TRBJ1-1
v_call: TRBV7-9
d_call: .
clone_size: few

cdr3_aa: CASSLVVSSGVQETQYF
j_call: TRBJ2-5
v_call: TRBV11-2
d_call: TRBD2
clone_size: .

cdr3_aa: CASSNPGRSNYEQYF
j_call: TRBJ2-7
v_call: TRBV6-5
d_call: .
clone_size: .

cdr3_aa: CASSPDRGRVTEAFF
j_call: TRBJ1-1
v_call: TRBV5-1
d_call: TRBD1
clone_size: once

cdr3_aa: CASSLYGTGTYNEQFF
j_call: TRBJ2-1
v_call: TRBV27
d_call: TRBD1
clone_size: few

cdr3_aa: CASSVRENSPLHF
j_call: TRBJ1-6
v_call: TRBV6-5
d_call: .
clone_size: .

cdr3_aa: CASSPGQFSYNEQFF
j_call: TRBJ2-1
v_call: TRBV5-1
d_call: TRBD1
clone_size: .

cdr3_aa: CASSQTYMSSYNEQFF
j_call: TRBJ2-1
v_call: TRBV14
d_call: .
clone_size: .

cdr3_aa: CASSDPGRSNEKLFF
j_call: TRBJ1-4
v_call: TRBV2
d_call: .
clone_size: .

cdr3_aa: CASSLGSTSGGVGLFYNEQFF
j_call: TRBJ2-1
v_call: TRBV27
d_call: TRBD2
clone_size: .

cdr3_aa: CASRGQGLNNSPLHF
j_call: TRBJ1-6
v_call: TRBV6-6
d_call: TRBD1
clone_size: .

cdr3_aa: CASSYRQGKETQYF
j_call: TRBJ2-5
v_call: TRBV28
d_call: .
clone_size: .

cdr3_aa: CASSVNQGYEQYF
j_call: TRBJ2-7
v_call: TRBV9
d_call: .
clone_size: once

cdr3_aa: CASRSRRGVLADTQYF
j_call: TRBJ2-3
v_call: TRBV27
d_call: TRBD2
clone_size: .

cdr3_aa: CASSGAGIGELFF
j_call: TRBJ2-2
v_call: TRBV7-2
d_call: .
clone_size: .

cdr3_aa: CASSVGGTVSGNTIYF
j_call: TRBJ1-3
v_call: TRBV9
d_call: TRBD1
clone_size: .

cdr3_aa: CASSADRRNSPLHF
j_call: TRBJ1-6
v_call: TRBV2
d_call: .
clone_size: .

cdr3_aa: CASSERIASTDTQYF
j_call: TRBJ2-3
v_call: TRBV6-1
d_call: .
clone_size: few

cdr3_aa: CASSYSTGQGKDTQYF
j_call: TRBJ2-3
v_call: TRBV6-5
d_call: TRBD1
clone_size: .

cdr3_aa: CASRLGVGDTEAFF
j_call: TRBJ1-1
v_call: TRBV7-9
d_call: .
clone_size: once

cdr3_aa: CASGDSRLGTNEQFF
j_call: TRBJ2-1
v_call: TRBV13
d_call: .
clone_size: few

cdr3_aa: CASSYLSIQGSGELFF
j_call: TRBJ2-2
v_call: TRBV6-5
d_call: .
clone_size: .

cdr3_aa: CASRPDRTPSTDTQYF
j_call: TRBJ2-3
v_call: TRBV2
d_call: .
clone_size: .

cdr3_aa: CASSLSGLDSGELFF
j_call: TRBJ2-2
v_call: TRBV7-8
d_call: TRBD2
clone_size: once

cdr3_aa: CASSRTGGSTDTQYF
j_call: TRBJ2-3
v_call: TRBV6-1
d_call: TRBD1
clone_size: .

cdr3_aa: CASSRIAGGLGEQFF
j_call: TRBJ2-1
v_call: TRBV19
d_call: TRBD2
clone_size: .

cdr3_aa: CATHGDSLNEKLFF
j_call: TRBJ1-4
v_call: TRBV19
d_call: TRBD1
clone_size: few

cdr3_aa: CASSVGPEDNQPQHF
j_call: TRBJ1-5
v_call: TRBV5-1
d_call: .
clone_size: .

cdr3_aa: CSARGGSGYTF
j_call: TRBJ1-2
v_call: TRBV20-1
d_call: .
clone_size: .

cdr3_aa: CASSPGQGAPGYEQYF
j_call: TRBJ2-7
v_call: TRBV5-8
d_call: TRBD1
clone_size: .

cdr3_aa: CASSPGQEYYEQYF
j_call: TRBJ2-7
v_call: TRBV5-1
d_call: TRBD1
clone_size: .

cdr3_aa: CASSVAGGNGYTF
j_call: TRBJ1-2
v_call: TRBV9
d_call: TRBD1
clone_size: .

cdr3_aa: CASSNRDSRNTIYF
j_call: TRBJ1-3
v_call: TRBV6-5
d_call: TRBD1
clone_size: .

cdr3_aa: CASSESRPGGPRQETQYF
j_call: TRBJ2-5
v_call: TRBV6-1
d_call: TRBD2
clone_size: .

cdr3_aa: CASSVEVSGDGTQYF
j_call: TRBJ2-5
v_call: TRBV9
d_call: TRBD2
clone_size: .